The 11 T cell receptor beta chains below were found in one sample sequenced in a study of breast tumors, draining lymph nodes, adjacent tissues. TCRdb recomputed calls from the multiplex PCR reads with MiXCR, one row per CDR3 protein. This sample has around 140,000 distinct CDR3 sequences, with around a third found just once. Breast cancer patients provided tissue from their axillary draining lymph nodes. The sample comprised axillary lymph node tissue. These TCRs come from a female donor with breast cancer. Some clones in this sample may be carry-over from other donors' samples.

This clonotype was detected many times. The chain employs TRBV11-2 and TRBJ2-1; possible D gene TRBD2, 6 bases. Germline CDR1 reads SGHAT; CDR2 reads FQNNGV. With 6 bases removed from V and 4 bases from J, the gap between germline ends came to 16 bases. This CDR3 has 15 amino acids. As DNA, the CDR3 is TGTGCCAGCAGTCGTACAGCCGGGAGTTACAATGAGCAGTTCTTC. The encoded protein is CASSRTAGSYNEQFF.

In its sample, this clonotype was seen once. Compared with germline, one end of the junction differs, possibly owing to a read error. The rearrangement uses TRBV7-7 and TRBJ2-3; the match to TRBD2 covers 9 bases. The germline CDR1 and CDR2 sequences are SSHAT and FNYEAQ (reference sequence). CDR3 length: 16 amino acids. The CDR3 DNA is TGTGCTAGCAGCCCAGGTGGCGGGGGGGCCAGGGATGCGCAGTACTTT. This gives the protein CASSPGGGGARDAQYF.

The chain is built from TRBV27 and TRBJ2-3; D is undetermined. This CDR3 has 12 amino acids. Per germline, CDR1 MNHEY and CDR2 SMNVEV (reference sequence). The V gene lost 6 bases and the J gene lost 0 bases, with 4 bases spanning the gap. CDR3 sequence: CASRWSTDTQYF. The DNA for the CDR3 is TGTGCCAGCAGATGGAGCACAGATACGCAGTATTTT.

This clonotype was detected many times. V and J are TRBV10-2 and TRBJ2-5, with D possibly matching TRBD2 (5 bases). V gave up 7 bases and J gave up 5 bases, with 20 bases separating them. The V gene's germline CDR1 is WSHSY and CDR2 SAAADI. CDR3 size: 15 residues. The CDR3 is CASTQTPGVGETQYF. CDR3 nucleotide sequence: TGCGCCAGCACCCAAACGCCCGGGGTGGGGGAGACCCAGTACTTC.

This clonotype has a count of ten or more. This sequence may be a read error, since a much larger clone differs from it by one base. A read error is likely, as this CDR3 ends without the conserved phenylalanine or tryptophan. The rearrangement uses TRBV19 and TRBJ2-5, with a weak D call TRBD1 (5 bases). Germline CDR1 reads LNHDA; CDR2 reads SQIVND (reference sequence). This CDR3 contains 16 residues. V was shortened by 0 bases and J by 4 bases, with 15 bases between the two germline ends. CDR3 loop: CASSIDGTGVVETQYS. The CDR3 bases are TGTGCCAGTAGTATAGATGGAACAGGAGTGGTAGAGACCCAGTACTCC.

This clonotype was picked up many times. V usage is TRBV5-1 and J usage is TRBJ1-2, with 8 bases that match TRBD1. Looked up from germline, CDR1 is SGHRS and CDR2 is YFSETQ. V lost 3 bases to trimming and J lost 2 bases; unmatched junction nucleotides: 9. This CDR3 region has 16 residues. The CDR3 protein is CASSSGQGGSNYGYTF. In DNA, the CDR3 is TGCGCCAGCAGCTCCGGACAGGGAGGTTCGAACTATGGCTACACCTTC.

Points on this clonotype: No conserved phenylalanine or tryptophan is present at the end of the CDR3, so a read error is the likely explanation. The chain employs TRBV7-2 and TRBJ1-5; D might be TRBD1 (5 bases). Germline-derived CDR1 and CDR2 are SGHTA and FQGNSA. Trimming stripped 2 bases from V and 5 bases from J, with 10 bases between. This CDR3 comprises 14 residues. CDR3 loop: CASSLRTGDQPQHC. Here the CDR3 DNA reads TGTGCCAGCAGCTTAAGGACGGGGGATCAGCCCCAGCATTGT.

This clonotype turned up a few times. The chain joins TRBV3-1 to TRBJ1-4, with a weak D call TRBD1 (5 bases). Germline CDR1 LGHDT, CDR2 YNNKEL (reference sequence). Trimming removed 4 bases from V and 11 bases from J, with 23 bases in between. There are 16 residues in the CDR3. Written as DNA, the CDR3 is TGTGCCAGCAGCCCCCGGGACGCCGCCTTTGGTGGGAAACTGTTTTTT. Residues: CASSPRDAAFGGKLFF.

This sequence joins TRBV24-1 and TRBJ1-4; D remains ambiguous. Germline V gene lookup returns CDR1 KGHDR and CDR2 SFDVKD. V gave up 7 bases and J gave up 3 bases, with 2 bases separating them. The CDR3 is 11 amino acids. This CDR3 reads CATSANEKLFF. The CDR3 bases are TGTGCCACCAGCGCTAATGAAAAACTGTTTTTT.

This clonotype was counted ten times or more. The chain carries TRBV7-9 and TRBJ2-5, with a tentative D call TRBD1 (5 bases). Germline loops: CDR1 SEHNR, CDR2 FQNEAQ (reference sequence). This CDR3 is 13 amino acids long. Trimming removed 3 bases at V and 4 bases at J, with 9 bases between. The CDR3 DNA follows: TGTGCCAGCAGCTTTCCAGGGCGAGAGACCCAGTACTTC. Its protein is CASSFPGRETQYF.

This clonotype was seen at least ten times. The chain is built from TRBV6-2 or TRBV6-3 and TRBJ1-5, with no clear D. Per germline, CDR1 MNHEY and CDR2 SVGEGT. Trimming stripped 2 bases from V and 0 bases from J, with 8 bases between. CDR3 length equals 15 residues. The CDR3 DNA is TGTGCCAGCAGTTACGCCAGCCATAGCAATCAGCCCCAGCATTTT. Its translation is CASSYASHSNQPQHF.